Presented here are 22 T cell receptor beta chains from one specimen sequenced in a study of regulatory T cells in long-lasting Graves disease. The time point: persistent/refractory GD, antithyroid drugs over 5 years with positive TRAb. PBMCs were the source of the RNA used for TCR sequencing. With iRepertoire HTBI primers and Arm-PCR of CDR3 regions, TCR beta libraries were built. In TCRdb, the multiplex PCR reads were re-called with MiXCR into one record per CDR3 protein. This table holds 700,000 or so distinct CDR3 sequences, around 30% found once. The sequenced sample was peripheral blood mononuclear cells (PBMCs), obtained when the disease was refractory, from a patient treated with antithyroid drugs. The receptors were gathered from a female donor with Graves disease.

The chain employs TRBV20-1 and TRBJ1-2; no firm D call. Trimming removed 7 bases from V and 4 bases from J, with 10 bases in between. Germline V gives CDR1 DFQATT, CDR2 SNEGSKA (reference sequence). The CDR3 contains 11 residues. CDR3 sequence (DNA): TGCAGTGGGCAGGACCTCTATGGCTACACCTTC. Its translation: CSGQDLYGYTF.

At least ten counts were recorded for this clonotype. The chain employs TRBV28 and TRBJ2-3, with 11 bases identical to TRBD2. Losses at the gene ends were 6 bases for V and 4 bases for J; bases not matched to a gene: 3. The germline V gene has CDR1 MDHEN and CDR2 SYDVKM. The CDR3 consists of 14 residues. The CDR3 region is CASSLAGGADTQYF. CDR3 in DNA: TGTGCCAGCAGCTTAGCGGGAGGGGCAGATACGCAGTATTTT.

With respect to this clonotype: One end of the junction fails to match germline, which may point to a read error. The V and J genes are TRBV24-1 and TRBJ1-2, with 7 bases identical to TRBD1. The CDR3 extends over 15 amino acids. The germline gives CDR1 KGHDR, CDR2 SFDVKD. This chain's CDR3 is CATRSNRDRAYCYTF. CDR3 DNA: TGTGCCACCAGGTCCAATCGTGACAGGGCCTATTGCTACACCTTC.

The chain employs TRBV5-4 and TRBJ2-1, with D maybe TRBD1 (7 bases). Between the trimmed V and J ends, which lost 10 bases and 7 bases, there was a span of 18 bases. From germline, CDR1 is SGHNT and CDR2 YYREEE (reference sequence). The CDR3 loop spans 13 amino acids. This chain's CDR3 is CAGGTDMKNEQFF. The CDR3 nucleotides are TGTGCCGGCGGGACAGATATGAAGAATGAGCAGTTCTTC.

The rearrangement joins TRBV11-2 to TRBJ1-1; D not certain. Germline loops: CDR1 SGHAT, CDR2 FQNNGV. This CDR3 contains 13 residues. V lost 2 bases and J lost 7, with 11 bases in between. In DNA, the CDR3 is TGTGCCAGCAGCTTACACGGGAGGAGTGAAGCTTTCTTT. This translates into CASSLHGRSEAFF.

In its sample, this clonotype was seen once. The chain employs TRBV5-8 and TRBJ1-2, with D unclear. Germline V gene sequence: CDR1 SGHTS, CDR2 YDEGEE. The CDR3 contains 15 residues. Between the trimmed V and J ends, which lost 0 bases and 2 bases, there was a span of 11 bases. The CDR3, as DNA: TGTGCCAGCAGCTTGGATTCTGGCACAAACTATGGCTACACCTTC. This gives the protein CASSLDSGTNYGYTF.

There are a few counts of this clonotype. The CDR3 is CASEQGASEKLFF. The CDR3 nucleotides are TGTGCCAGCGAACAGGGGGCAAGTGAAAAACTGTTTTTT. The V and J genes are TRBV7-9 and TRBJ1-4; 9 nucleotides match TRBD1. V lost 8 bases, J lost 7 bases, and 5 bases stayed unmatched. The germline gives CDR1 SEHNR, CDR2 FQNEAQ (reference sequence). The CDR3 is 13 amino acids.

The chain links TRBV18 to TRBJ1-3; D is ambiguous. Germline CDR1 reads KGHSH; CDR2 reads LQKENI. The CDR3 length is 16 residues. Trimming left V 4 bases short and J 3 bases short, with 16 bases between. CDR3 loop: CASSQESTFFGNTIYF. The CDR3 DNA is TGTGCCAGCTCACAAGAGAGTACTTTCTTTGGAAACACCATATATTTT. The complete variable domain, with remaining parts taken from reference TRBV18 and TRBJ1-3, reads NAGVMQNPRHLVRRRGQEARLRCSPMKGHSHVYWYRQLPEEGLKFMVYLQKENIIDESGMPKERFSAEFPKEGPSILRIQQVVRGDSAAYFCASSQESTFFGNTIYFGEGSWLTVV.

The CDR3 region has the DNA TGTGCCAGCAGTAAGGGACAGACTAGCAATCAGCCCCAGCATTTT. Its protein is CASSKGQTSNQPQHF. The chain couples TRBV6-2 or TRBV6-3 to TRBJ1-5, with 7 nucleotides matching TRBD1. Germline V gene data show CDR1 as MNHEY and CDR2 as SVGEGT. The CDR3 is 15 residues long. Trimming took 5 bases from V and 0 from J; bases not matched to a gene: 4.

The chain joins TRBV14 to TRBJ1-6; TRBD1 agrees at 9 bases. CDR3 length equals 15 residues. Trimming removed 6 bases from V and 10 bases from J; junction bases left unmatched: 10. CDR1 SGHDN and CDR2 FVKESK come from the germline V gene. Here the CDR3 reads CASSLQGAPNSPLHF. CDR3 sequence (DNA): TGTGCCAGCAGTCTACAGGGGGCACCCAACTCACCCCTCCACTTT. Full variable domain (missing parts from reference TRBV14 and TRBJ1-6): EAGVTQFPSHSVIEKGQTVTLRCDPISGHDNLYWYRRVMGKEIKFLLHFVKESKQDESGMPNNRFLAERTGGTYSTLKVQPAELEDSGVYFCASSLQGAPNSPLHFGNGTRLTVT.

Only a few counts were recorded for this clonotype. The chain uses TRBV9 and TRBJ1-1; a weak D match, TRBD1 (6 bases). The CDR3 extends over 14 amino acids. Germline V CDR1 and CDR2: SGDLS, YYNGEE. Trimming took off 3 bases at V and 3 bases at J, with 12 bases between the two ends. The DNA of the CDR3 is TGTGCCAGCAGCGACAGAGGGACACACACTGAAGCTTTCTTT. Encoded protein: CASSDRGTHTEAFF.

For the CDR3, the DNA is TGCGCCAGCAGCCACAGGGACGGGAGCAATCAGCCCCAGCATTTT. Translating it yields CASSHRDGSNQPQHF. The chain carries TRBV4-1 and TRBJ1-5, with a tentative D call TRBD1 (5 bases). Trimming left V 3 bases short and J 1 base short, with 10 bases between. CDR3 length equals 15 residues. CDR1 is MGHRA, CDR2 YSYEKL, per germline.

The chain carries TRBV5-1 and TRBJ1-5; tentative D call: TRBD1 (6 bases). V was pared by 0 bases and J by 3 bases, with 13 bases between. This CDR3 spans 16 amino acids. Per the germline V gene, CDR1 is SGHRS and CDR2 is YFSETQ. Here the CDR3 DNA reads TGCGCCAGCAGCTTGGGGGACTCAGGGGACAATCAGCCCCAGCATTTT. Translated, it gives CASSLGDSGDNQPQHF.

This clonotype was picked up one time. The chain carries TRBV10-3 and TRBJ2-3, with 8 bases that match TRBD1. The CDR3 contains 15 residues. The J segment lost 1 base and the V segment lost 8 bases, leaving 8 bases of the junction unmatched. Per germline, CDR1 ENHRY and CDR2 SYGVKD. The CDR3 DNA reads TGTGCCATCGGTCGGGGGACAGGTGGCACAGATACGCAGTATTTT. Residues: CAIGRGTGGTDTQYF.

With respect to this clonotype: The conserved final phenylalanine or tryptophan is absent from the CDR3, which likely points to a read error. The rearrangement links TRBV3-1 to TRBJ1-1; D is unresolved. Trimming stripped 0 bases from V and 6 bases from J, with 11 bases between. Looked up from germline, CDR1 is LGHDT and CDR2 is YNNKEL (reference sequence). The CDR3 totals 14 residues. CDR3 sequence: CASSQDSWPAEAFL. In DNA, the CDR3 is TGTGCCAGCAGCCAAGATTCCTGGCCAGCTGAAGCTTTCCTT.

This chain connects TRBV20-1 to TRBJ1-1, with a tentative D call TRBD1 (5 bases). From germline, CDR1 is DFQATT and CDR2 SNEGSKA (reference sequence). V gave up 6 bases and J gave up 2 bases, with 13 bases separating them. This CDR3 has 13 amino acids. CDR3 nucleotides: TGCAGTGCGGATCAGGGACTCAACACTGAAGCTTTCTTT. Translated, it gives CSADQGLNTEAFF.

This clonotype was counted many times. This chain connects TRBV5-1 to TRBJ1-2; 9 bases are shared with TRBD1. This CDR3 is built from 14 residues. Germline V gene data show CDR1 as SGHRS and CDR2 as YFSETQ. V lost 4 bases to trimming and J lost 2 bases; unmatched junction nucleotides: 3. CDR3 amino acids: CASSRDRANYGYTF. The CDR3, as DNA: TGCGCCAGCAGCCGGGACAGGGCCAACTATGGCTACACCTTC. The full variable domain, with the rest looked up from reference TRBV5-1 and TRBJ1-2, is KAGVTQTPRYLIKTRGQQVTLSCSPISGHRSVSWYQQTPGQGLQFLFEYFSETQRNKGNFPGRFSGRQFSNSRSEMNVSTLELGDSALYLCASSRDRANYGYTFGSGTRLTVV.

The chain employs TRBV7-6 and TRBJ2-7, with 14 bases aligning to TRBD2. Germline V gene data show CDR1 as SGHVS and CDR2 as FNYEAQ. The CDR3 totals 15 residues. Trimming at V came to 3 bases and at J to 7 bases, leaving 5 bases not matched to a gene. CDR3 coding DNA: TGTGCCAGCAGCTTGGGACTAGCGGGAGTGGGAGAGCAGTACTTC. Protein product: CASSLGLAGVGEQYF.

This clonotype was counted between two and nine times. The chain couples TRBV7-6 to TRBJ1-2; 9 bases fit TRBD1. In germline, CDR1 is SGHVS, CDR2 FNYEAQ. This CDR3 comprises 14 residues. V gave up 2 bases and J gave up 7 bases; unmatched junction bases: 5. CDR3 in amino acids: CASSLNRGPVGYTF. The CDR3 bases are TGTGCCAGCAGCTTAAACAGGGGGCCGGTTGGCTACACCTTC.

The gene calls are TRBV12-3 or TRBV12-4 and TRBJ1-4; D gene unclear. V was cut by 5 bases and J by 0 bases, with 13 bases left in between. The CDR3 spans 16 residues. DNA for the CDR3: TGTGCCAGCAGTATCTGGTCAGGTGCAACTAATGAAAAACTGTTTTTT. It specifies CASSIWSGATNEKLFF.

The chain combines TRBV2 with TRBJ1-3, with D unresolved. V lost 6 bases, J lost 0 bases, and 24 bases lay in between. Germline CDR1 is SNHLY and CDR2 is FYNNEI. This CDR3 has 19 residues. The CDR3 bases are TGTGCCAGCAGATACAGTGCCGGGATCCGGTCCCACTCTGGAAACACCATATATTTT. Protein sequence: CASRYSAGIRSHSGNTIYF.

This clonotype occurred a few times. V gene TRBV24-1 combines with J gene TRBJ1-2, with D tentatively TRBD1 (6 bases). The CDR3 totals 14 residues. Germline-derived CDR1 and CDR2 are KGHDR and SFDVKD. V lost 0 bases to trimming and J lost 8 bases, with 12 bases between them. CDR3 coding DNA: TGTGCCACCAGTGATTTGCCAGGGGTAAGAGGCTACACCTTC. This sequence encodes CATSDLPGVRGYTF.